Presented here are 32 T cell receptor beta chains from one specimen sequenced in a study of blood T cell repertoires in COVID-19. Sequenced by immunoSEQ multiplex PCR; TCRdb stores in-frame clones only, minus some. The sample yields about 180,000 clones, 79% seen once. Sequences were obtained from peripheral blood. The receptor set was obtained from a woman in her sixties or seventies with COVID-19, enrolled during active disease.

This chain connects TRBV28 to TRBJ2-7; 10 nucleotides align to TRBD1. J was trimmed by 3 bases and V by 8 bases; bases with no gene match: 13. The CDR3 length is 16 residues. Germline V CDR1 and CDR2: MDHEN, SYDVKM. CDR3 nucleotide sequence: TGTGCCAGCGGTATGACAGGGGGCTCTCCTTACTACGAGCAGTACTTC. This encodes CASGMTGGSPYYEQYF.

This clone is a singleton in its sample. The V call is TRBV11-2, the J call TRBJ2-7, with D tentatively TRBD2 (6 bases). Germline lookup yields CDR1 SGHAT and CDR2 FQNNGV. The CDR3 has 12 amino acids. Trimming pared 5 bases from V and 2 bases from J, leaving 7 bases between. CDR3: CASSGGAYEQYV. In DNA, the CDR3 is TGTGCCAGCAGCGGCGGGGCCTACGAGCAGTACGTC.

The V and J genes are TRBV30 and TRBJ1-3, with D possibly being TRBD1 (5 bases). The CDR3 has 14 amino acids. CDR1 GTSNPN and CDR2 SVGIG come from the germline V gene (reference sequence). Trimming stripped 5 bases from V and 3 bases from J, with 14 bases between. CDR3 residues: CAWGPGGGGNTIYF. The CDR3 DNA is TGTGCCTGGGGCCCCGGGGGGGGTGGAAACACCATATATTTT.

This clone was seen more than once but under ten times. This chain connects TRBV4-3 to TRBJ2-1; TRBD2 is a possible D gene (7 bases). In germline, CDR1 is LGHNA, CDR2 YSLEER. This CDR3 has 16 amino acids. V was pared by 4 bases and J by 6 bases, with 19 bases between. CDR3 DNA: TGCGCCAGCAGCCGAGGTAGGGGGGAGGGAGTCAATGAGCAGTTCTTC. Protein product: CASSRGRGEGVNEQFF.

The gene calls are TRBV30 and TRBJ1-2; tentatively, D is TRBD1 (6 bases). The CDR3 extends over 13 amino acids. Per the germline V gene, CDR1 is GTSNPN and CDR2 is SVGIG (reference sequence). V shed 1 base and J shed 3 bases, with 9 bases lying between them. CDR3 in DNA: TGTGCCTGGAGTGGAGGGGGGGACTATGGCTACACCTTC. This sequence encodes CAWSGGGDYGYTF.

This clone has just a few counts. Other DNA variants within this sample encode the same CDR3. The chain employs TRBV5-1 and TRBJ2-2; D is unclear. V gave up 0 bases and J gave up 3 bases, with 6 bases separating them. Germline-derived CDR1 and CDR2 are SGHRS and YFSETQ. The CDR3 has 14 residues. The CDR3 sequence: CASSLAVDTGELFF. In DNA form, the CDR3 reads TGCGCCAGCAGCTTGGCGGTGGACACCGGGGAGCTGTTTTTT. The variable domain in full, with the rest retrieved from reference TRBV5-1 and TRBJ2-2, is KAGVTQTPRYLIKTRGQQVTLSCSPISGHRSVSWYQQTPGQGLQFLFEYFSETQRNKGNFPGRFSGRQFSNSRSEMNVSTLELGDSALYLCASSLAVDTGELFFGEGSRLTVL.

The chain couples TRBV7-9 to TRBJ2-5, with D perhaps TRBD1 (6 bases). CDR3 length equals 14 residues. Germline CDR1 is SEHNR and CDR2 is FQNEAQ (reference sequence). Deletions cut 5 bases from V and 1 base from J, with 11 bases between. CDR3 loop: CASSRDRIQETQYF. The CDR3, as DNA: TGTGCCAGCAGCCGTGACAGGATCCAAGAGACCCAGTACTTC.

The chain carries TRBV30 and TRBJ2-1; D unclear. Trimming stripped 4 bases from V and 0 bases from J, with 4 bases between. This CDR3 contains 12 residues. Germline V lookup: CDR1 GTSNPN, CDR2 SVGIG (reference sequence). CDR3 sequence reads: CAWTYSYNEQFF. The CDR3 DNA follows: TGTGCCTGGACGTACTCCTACAATGAGCAGTTCTTC.

The V gene is TRBV28, the J gene TRBJ1-2; TRBD1 might be the D (5 bases). Trimming shortened V by 7 bases and J by 3 bases, and 15 bases separated the two germline ends. The CDR3 loop spans 14 amino acids. The germline V gene encodes CDR1 MDHEN and CDR2 SYDVKM. The DNA of the CDR3 is TGTGCCAGCACCCATACGGGACTGCACTATGGCTACACCTTC. It encodes CASTHTGLHYGYTF.

This chain joins TRBV11-3 and TRBJ2-2; weak D call: TRBD2 (5 bases). With 4 bases removed from V and 4 bases from J, the gap between germline ends came to 10 bases. Per the germline V gene, CDR1 is SGHNT and CDR2 is YENEEA. The CDR3 runs 14 residues. The CDR3 nucleotides read TGTGCCAGCAGCTCCTCACGGGGCACCGGGGAGCTGTTTTTT. Translated, it gives CASSSSRGTGELFF.

The V call is TRBV27, the J call TRBJ1-2; possibly TRBD1 for D (6 bases). The germline CDR1 and CDR2 sequences are MNHEY and SMNVEV (reference sequence). Trimming removed 4 bases from V and 3 bases from J, with 12 bases in between. This CDR3 contains 14 residues. CDR3 nucleotides: TGTGCCAGCAGTTACCGTCCAGGGGACTATGGCTACACCTTC. Translating gives CASSYRPGDYGYTF.

The genes are TRBV6-6 and TRBJ2-7; 7 bases map to TRBD2. The V gene's germline CDR1 is MNHNY and CDR2 SVGAGI (reference sequence). Unmatched junction bases numbered 12, after V lost 8 bases and J lost 5 bases. The length of the CDR3 is 14 residues. DNA of the CDR3: TGTGCCAGCGCGGGACTAATGGCTGAAAACGAGCAGTACGTC. This translates into CASAGLMAENEQYV.

The chain recombines TRBV9 with TRBJ2-5, with D tentatively TRBD2 (5 bases). Between the trimmed V and J ends, which lost 0 bases and 0 bases, there was a span of 6 bases. Germline V gene lookup returns CDR1 SGDLS and CDR2 YYNGEE. CDR3 length: 14 amino acids. The CDR3, as DNA: TGTGCCAGCAGCGTAGCCGGGAACCAAGAGACCCAGTACTTC. Its protein product is CASSVAGNQETQYF.

In its sample, this clone was seen a few times. This chain uses TRBV5-1 with TRBJ2-7; TRBD1 aligns across 9 bases. The trim removed 4 bases at V and 6 bases at J, leaving 11 bases unmatched. The CDR3 covers 15 residues. Germline CDR1 reads SGHRS; CDR2 reads YFSETQ. CDR3 protein: CASSGWGQGKGEQYV. CDR3 DNA: TGCGCCAGCAGCGGGTGGGGACAGGGTAAGGGCGAGCAGTACGTC.

This clone was seen a few times. V gene TRBV2 combines with J gene TRBJ2-2; 10 positions match TRBD2. This CDR3 region has 16 residues. Germline V gene lookup returns CDR1 SNHLY and CDR2 FYNNEI. Trimming removed 6 bases from V and 2 bases from J; junction bases left unmatched: 6. The CDR3 coding sequence is TGTGCCAGCAGACCCTTAGCGGGGGGAAACACCGGGGAGCTGTTTTTT. It codes for CASRPLAGGNTGELFF.

There are a few counts of this clone. The V and J genes are TRBV5-3 and TRBJ2-7; tentatively, D is TRBD2 (6 bases). TRBV5-3 is given ORF status, its function remaining uncertain. CDR3 length: 18 residues. Trimming shortened V by 1 base and J by 0 bases, and 20 bases separated the two germline ends. The CDR3: CARSLWGMGGALSYEQYF. The CDR3 DNA follows: TGTGCCAGAAGCTTGTGGGGAATGGGGGGAGCCCTCTCCTACGAGCAGTACTTC.

This chain connects TRBV5-5 to TRBJ2-3, with TRBD2 matching 11 bases. CDR1 and CDR2 (germline): SGHKS, YYEKEE (reference sequence). The CDR3 runs to 17 residues. V lost 0 bases to trimming and J lost 4 bases; unmatched junction nucleotides: 7. CDR3 sequence reads: CASSLGPTSGSSDTQYF. The CDR3 region has the DNA TGTGCCAGCAGCTTGGGGCCCACTAGCGGGAGTTCAGATACGCAGTATTTT. The variable domain in full, with the rest retrieved from reference TRBV5-5 and TRBJ2-3, is DAGVTQSPTHLIKTRGQQVTLRCSPISGHKSVSWYQQVLGQGPQFIFQYYEKEERGRGNFPDRFSARQFPNYSSELNVNALLLGDSALYLCASSLGPTSGSSDTQYFGPGTRLTVL.

The chain links TRBV9 to TRBJ2-5, with 12 nucleotides matching TRBD2. V shed 3 bases and J 3 bases; nucleotides not matched to a gene: 6. This CDR3 comprises 16 residues. CDR1 is SGDLS, CDR2 YYNGEE, per germline. CDR3 nucleotide sequence: TGTGCCAGCAGCGCTTCGGCTAGCGGGAGGGAAGAGACCCAGTACTTC. Translation: CASSASASGREETQYF. The whole variable domain, remainder taken from reference TRBV9 and TRBJ2-5, is DSGVTQTPKHLITATGQRVTLRCSPRSGDLSVYWYQQSLDQGLQFLIQYYNGEERAKGNILERFSAQQFPDLHSELNLSSLELGDSALYFCASSASASGREETQYFGPGTRLLVL.

The rearrangement joins TRBV7-9 to TRBJ1-1; the D gene is possibly TRBD1 (6 bases). V lost 4 bases, J lost 0 bases, and 18 bases lay in between. Germline V gene data show CDR1 as SEHNR and CDR2 as FQNEAQ (reference sequence). The CDR3 is made up of 17 amino acids. CDR3 sequence reads: CASSSPHGGRLNTEAFF. The CDR3 nucleotides read TGTGCCAGCAGCTCCCCCCATGGGGGCAGATTGAACACTGAAGCTTTCTTT. The full variable domain, its missing parts supplied by reference TRBV7-9 and TRBJ1-1, is DTGVSQNPRHKITKRGQNVTFRCDPISEHNRLYWYRQTLGQGPEFLTYFQNEAQLEKSRLLSDRFSAERPKGSFSTLEIQRTEQGDSAMYLCASSSPHGGRLNTEAFFGQGTRLTVV.

The chain has TRBV7-9 and TRBJ2-1, with D possibly TRBD2 on 5 matching bases. Germline V gives CDR1 SEHNR, CDR2 FQNEAQ (reference sequence). V was shortened by 3 bases and J by 8 bases, with 14 bases between the two germline ends. The CDR3 is made up of 14 amino acids. Here the CDR3 reads CASSFSDRSHEQFF. CDR3 nucleotides: TGTGCCAGCAGCTTTAGCGATAGGTCCCATGAGCAGTTCTTC.

The V gene is TRBV2, the J gene TRBJ1-3; D possibly corresponds to TRBD1 (6 bases). This CDR3 is built from 13 residues. CDR1 and CDR2 (germline): SNHLY, FYNNEI. The V end lost 9 bases, the J end lost 1 base, and 10 bases lay between the germline ends. The CDR3, as DNA: TGTGCCAGTATGGACAGTTCTGGAAACACCATATATTTT. Translated: CASMDSSGNTIYF.

The chain carries TRBV9 and TRBJ1-3; D unclear. This CDR3 contains 14 residues. V gave up 0 bases and J gave up 6 bases, with 10 bases separating them. Germline V gene sequence: CDR1 SGDLS, CDR2 YYNGEE. CDR3 loop: CASSVAGYENTIYF. In DNA form, the CDR3 reads TGTGCCAGCAGCGTAGCAGGATATGAAAACACCATATATTTT.

This clone has only one observation. The V and J genes are TRBV30 and TRBJ2-7; the D gene is possibly TRBD1 (6 bases). The ends were cut back, 2 bases at V and 4 bases at J, with 9 bases in the middle. The CDR3 extends over 12 amino acids. CDR1 and CDR2 from the germline V gene are GTSNPN and SVGIG (reference sequence). This CDR3 reads CAWSPQGYEQYF. CDR3 nucleotides: TGTGCCTGGAGTCCCCAGGGGTACGAGCAGTACTTC.

This rearrangement joins TRBV7-9 to TRBJ1-1; 7 bases are shared with TRBD1. This CDR3 has 15 amino acids. V was pared by 5 bases and J by 4 bases, with 10 bases of the junction left unmatched. CDR1 is SEHNR and CDR2 is FQNEAQ in the germline V gene (reference sequence). Written as DNA, the CDR3 is TGTGCCAGCAGCGTAATACGGGACAGCTCCACTGAAGCTTTCTTT. Translation: CASSVIRDSSTEAFF.

This clone was seen once. The rearrangement uses TRBV3-1 (or the pseudogene TRBV3-2) and TRBJ2-1, with 13 bases matching TRBD2. The germline V gene has CDR1 LGHDT and CDR2 YNNKEL (reference sequence). With V trimmed by 4 bases and J by 8 bases, 8 bases remained unmatched. The CDR3 covers 16 residues. The DNA of the CDR3 is TGTGCCAGCAGCCGGTCCGGGACTAGCGGGGACCATGAGCAGTTCTTC. Translation gives CASSRSGTSGDHEQFF.

The rearrangement uses TRBV9 and TRBJ2-7; TRBD2 agrees at 10 bases. With V trimmed by 3 bases and J by 4 bases, 13 bases remained unmatched. Germline lookup yields CDR1 SGDLS and CDR2 YYNGEE. This CDR3 has 17 residues. CDR3 DNA: TGTGCCAGCAGCGGGTCCGACCCAGCGGGAGGGCCTTACGAGCAGTACTTC. This codes for CASSGSDPAGGPYEQYF.

The chain couples TRBV7-8 to TRBJ2-3; 11 nucleotides agree with TRBD2. Germline trimming cut 1 base from V and 1 base from J; bases unmatched to any gene: 1. The V gene's germline CDR1 is SGHVS and CDR2 FQNEAQ. The CDR3 is made up of 16 amino acids. CDR3 DNA: TGTGCCAGCAGCTTAGAACTAGCGGGAGGCACAGATACGCAGTATTTT. Protein product: CASSLELAGGTDTQYF.

The CDR3 nucleotides are TGTGCCTGGAGTCTCGGCAATCAGCCCCAGCATTTT. It yields the protein CAWSLGNQPQHF. The V call is TRBV30, the J call TRBJ1-5, with D hard to call. Germline CDR1 GTSNPN, CDR2 SVGIG (reference sequence). The CDR3 is made up of 12 amino acids. The ends were cut back, 2 bases at V and 2 bases at J, with 4 bases in the middle. Using reference TRBV30 and TRBJ1-5 for the parts outside the CDR3, the full variable domain is SQTIHQWPATLVQPVGSPLSLECTVEGTSNPNLYWYRQAAGRGLQLLFYSVGIGQISSEVPQNLSASRPQDRQFILSSKKLLLSDSGFYLCAWSLGNQPQHFGDGTRLSIL.

J is TRBJ2-2 and V is TRBV28; D might be TRBD2 (5 bases). CDR1 is MDHEN, CDR2 SYDVKM, per germline. The CDR3 sequence is 15 residues long. The V end was cut by 5 bases, the J end by 4 bases, with 14 bases between. This CDR3 reads CASSRPGSRTGELFF. The CDR3 region has the DNA TGTGCCAGCAGTAGGCCGGGGTCCCGCACCGGGGAGCTGTTTTTT.

V is TRBV19 and J is TRBJ1-5; 8 bases map to TRBD1. The V gene end was trimmed by 2 bases and the J gene end by 0 bases; junction bases not matched to a gene: 6. The CDR3 consists of 17 residues. Germline V gene lookup returns CDR1 LNHDA and CDR2 SQIVND (reference sequence). For the CDR3, the DNA is TGTGCCAGTAGTATAAGAACAGGGGGTCTTAGCAATCAGCCCCAGCATTTT. Its translation is CASSIRTGGLSNQPQHF.

The V call is TRBV29-1, the J call TRBJ2-2; D not resolved. Trimming removed 6 bases from V and 3 bases from J, with 8 bases in between. This CDR3 spans 12 amino acids. The germline CDR1 and CDR2 sequences are SQVTM and ANQGSEA. The CDR3, as DNA: TGCAGCGTCGCACAGTACACCGGGGAGCTGTTTTTT. This codes for CSVAQYTGELFF.

The rearrangement uses TRBV11-3 and TRBJ2-3; D is possibly TRBD2 (5 bases). The V gene lost 1 base and the J gene lost 3 bases, with 11 bases spanning the gap. The CDR3 totals 15 residues. Germline V CDR1 and CDR2: SGHNT, YENEEA. In DNA, the CDR3 is TGTGCCAGCAGCTTAGGGGCGGGTAGTACAGATACGCAGTATTTT. This translates into CASSLGAGSTDTQYF.